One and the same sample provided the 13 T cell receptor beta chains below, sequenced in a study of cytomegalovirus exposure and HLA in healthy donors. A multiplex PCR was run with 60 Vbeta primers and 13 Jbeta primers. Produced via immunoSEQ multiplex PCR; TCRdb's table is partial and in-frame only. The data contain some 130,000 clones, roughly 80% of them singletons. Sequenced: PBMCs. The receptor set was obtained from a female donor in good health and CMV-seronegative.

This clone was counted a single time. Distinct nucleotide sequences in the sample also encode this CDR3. CDR3 in amino acids: CASSLVSLETQYF. CDR3 DNA sequence: TGTGCCAGCAGCTTGGTTTCACTAGAGACCCAGTACTTC. This chain joins TRBV5-4 and TRBJ2-5; no definite D call. This CDR3 comprises 13 residues. With 0 bases removed from V and 4 bases from J, the gap between germline ends came to 7 bases. Germline V CDR1 and CDR2: SGHNT, YYREEE (reference sequence).

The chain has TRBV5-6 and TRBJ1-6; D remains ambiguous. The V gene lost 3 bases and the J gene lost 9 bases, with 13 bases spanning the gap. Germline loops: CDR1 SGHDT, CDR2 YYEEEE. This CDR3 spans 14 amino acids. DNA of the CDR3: TGTGCCAGCAGCTCGACCCCGCGGGGTTCACCCCTCCACTTT. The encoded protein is CASSSTPRGSPLHF.

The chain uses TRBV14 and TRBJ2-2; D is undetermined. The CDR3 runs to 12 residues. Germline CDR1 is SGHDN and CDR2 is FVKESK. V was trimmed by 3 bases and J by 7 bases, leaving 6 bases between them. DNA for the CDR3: TGTGCCAGCAGCCATAGTATCGGGGAGCTGTTTTTT. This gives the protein CASSHSIGELFF.

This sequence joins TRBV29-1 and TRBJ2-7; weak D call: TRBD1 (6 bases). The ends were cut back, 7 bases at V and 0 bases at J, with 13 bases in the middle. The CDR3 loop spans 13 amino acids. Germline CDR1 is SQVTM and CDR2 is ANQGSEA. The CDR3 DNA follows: TGCAGCGGCCGGACAGCAGGCTCCTACGAGCAGTACTTC. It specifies CSGRTAGSYEQYF.

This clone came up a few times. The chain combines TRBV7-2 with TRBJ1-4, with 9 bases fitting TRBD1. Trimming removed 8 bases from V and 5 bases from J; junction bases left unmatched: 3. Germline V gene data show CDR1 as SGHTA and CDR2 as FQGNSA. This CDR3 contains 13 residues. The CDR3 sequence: CASRDRANEKLFF. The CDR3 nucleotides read TGTGCCAGCCGGGACAGGGCGAATGAAAAACTGTTTTTT.

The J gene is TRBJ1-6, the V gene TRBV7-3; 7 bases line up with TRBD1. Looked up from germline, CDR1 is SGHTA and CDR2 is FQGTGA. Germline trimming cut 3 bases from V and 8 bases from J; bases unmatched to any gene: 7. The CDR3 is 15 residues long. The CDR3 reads CASSFQGGLDSPLHF. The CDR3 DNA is TGTGCCAGCAGCTTCCAGGGGGGCCTTGATTCACCCCTCCACTTT.

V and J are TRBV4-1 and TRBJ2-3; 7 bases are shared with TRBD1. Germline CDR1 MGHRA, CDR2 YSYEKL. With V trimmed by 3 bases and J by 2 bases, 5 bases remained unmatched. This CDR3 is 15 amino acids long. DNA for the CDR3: TGCGCCAGCAGCCAGTGGACAGGCCCCACAGATACGCAGTATTTT. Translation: CASSQWTGPTDTQYF.

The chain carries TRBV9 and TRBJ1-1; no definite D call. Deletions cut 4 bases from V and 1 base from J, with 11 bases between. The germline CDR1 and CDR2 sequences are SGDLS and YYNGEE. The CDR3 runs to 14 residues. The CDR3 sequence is CASSRGRQNTEAFF. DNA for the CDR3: TGTGCCAGCAGCCGCGGGCGGCAGAACACTGAAGCTTTCTTT.

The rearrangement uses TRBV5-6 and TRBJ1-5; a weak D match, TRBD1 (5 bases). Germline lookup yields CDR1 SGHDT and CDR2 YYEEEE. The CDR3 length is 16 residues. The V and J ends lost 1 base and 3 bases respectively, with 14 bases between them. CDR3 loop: CASSLWGGILNQPQHF. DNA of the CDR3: TGTGCCAGCAGCTTGTGGGGGGGAATCCTCAATCAGCCCCAGCATTTT.

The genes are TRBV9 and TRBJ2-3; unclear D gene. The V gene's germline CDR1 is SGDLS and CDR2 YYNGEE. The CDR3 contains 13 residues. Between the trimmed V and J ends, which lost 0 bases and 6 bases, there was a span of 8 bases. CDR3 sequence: CASSVGFGDTQYF. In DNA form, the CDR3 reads TGTGCCAGCAGCGTAGGGTTCGGTGATACGCAGTATTTT.

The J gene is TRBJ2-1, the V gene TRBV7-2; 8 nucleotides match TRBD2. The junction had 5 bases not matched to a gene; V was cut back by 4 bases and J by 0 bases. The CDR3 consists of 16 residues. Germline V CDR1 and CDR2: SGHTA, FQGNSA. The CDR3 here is CASSYSAGASYNEQFF. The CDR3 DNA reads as TGTGCCAGCAGCTACTCAGCGGGGGCCTCCTACAATGAGCAGTTCTTC.

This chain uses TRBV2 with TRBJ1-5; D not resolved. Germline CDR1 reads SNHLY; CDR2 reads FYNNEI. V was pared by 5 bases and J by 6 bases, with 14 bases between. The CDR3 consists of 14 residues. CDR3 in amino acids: CASSYQREFQPQHF. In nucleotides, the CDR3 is TGTGCCAGCAGTTATCAAAGGGAGTTTCAGCCCCAGCATTTT.

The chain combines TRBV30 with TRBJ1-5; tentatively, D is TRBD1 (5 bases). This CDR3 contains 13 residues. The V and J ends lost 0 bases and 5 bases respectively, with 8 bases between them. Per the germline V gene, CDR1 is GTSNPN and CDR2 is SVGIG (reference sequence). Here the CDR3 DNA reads TGTGCCTGGAGTGTACGGGACTATCAGCCCCAGCATTTT. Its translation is CAWSVRDYQPQHF.